This T cell receptor beta chain was captured in a study of blood T cell repertoires in COVID-19. The V segment lost 1 base and the J segment 3 bases; nucleotides outside the gene matches: 11. From germline, CDR1 is LNHDA and CDR2 SQIVND (reference sequence). This CDR3 comprises 20 residues. Profiling relied on immunoSEQ multiplex PCR, and the TCRdb table lists in-frame clones only, not all of them. The sample lists 250,000 to 350,000 clones, roughly 90% occurring once. Sequencing was done on a sample of PBMCs or T cells enriched from blood (not recorded which). This TCR was sampled from a woman in her forties or fifties who had been exposed to COVID-19. The chain is built from TRBV19 and TRBJ2-6; 11 bases map to TRBD1. CDR3 DNA sequence: TGTGCCAGTAGTATAGGTAGGCTGAGGACAGGGGGCTTTGGGGCCAACGTCCTGACTTTC. Its protein is CASSIGRLRTGGFGANVLTF.